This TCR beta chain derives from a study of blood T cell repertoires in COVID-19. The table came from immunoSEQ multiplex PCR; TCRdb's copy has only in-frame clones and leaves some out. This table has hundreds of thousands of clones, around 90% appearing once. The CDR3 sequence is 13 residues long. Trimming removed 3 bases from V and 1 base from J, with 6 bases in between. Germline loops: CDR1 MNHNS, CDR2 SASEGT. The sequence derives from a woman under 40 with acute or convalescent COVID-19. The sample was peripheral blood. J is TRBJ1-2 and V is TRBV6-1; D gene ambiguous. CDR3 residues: CASSDRHNYGYTF. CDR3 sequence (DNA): TGTGCCAGCAGTGACAGGCATAACTATGGCTACACCTTC.